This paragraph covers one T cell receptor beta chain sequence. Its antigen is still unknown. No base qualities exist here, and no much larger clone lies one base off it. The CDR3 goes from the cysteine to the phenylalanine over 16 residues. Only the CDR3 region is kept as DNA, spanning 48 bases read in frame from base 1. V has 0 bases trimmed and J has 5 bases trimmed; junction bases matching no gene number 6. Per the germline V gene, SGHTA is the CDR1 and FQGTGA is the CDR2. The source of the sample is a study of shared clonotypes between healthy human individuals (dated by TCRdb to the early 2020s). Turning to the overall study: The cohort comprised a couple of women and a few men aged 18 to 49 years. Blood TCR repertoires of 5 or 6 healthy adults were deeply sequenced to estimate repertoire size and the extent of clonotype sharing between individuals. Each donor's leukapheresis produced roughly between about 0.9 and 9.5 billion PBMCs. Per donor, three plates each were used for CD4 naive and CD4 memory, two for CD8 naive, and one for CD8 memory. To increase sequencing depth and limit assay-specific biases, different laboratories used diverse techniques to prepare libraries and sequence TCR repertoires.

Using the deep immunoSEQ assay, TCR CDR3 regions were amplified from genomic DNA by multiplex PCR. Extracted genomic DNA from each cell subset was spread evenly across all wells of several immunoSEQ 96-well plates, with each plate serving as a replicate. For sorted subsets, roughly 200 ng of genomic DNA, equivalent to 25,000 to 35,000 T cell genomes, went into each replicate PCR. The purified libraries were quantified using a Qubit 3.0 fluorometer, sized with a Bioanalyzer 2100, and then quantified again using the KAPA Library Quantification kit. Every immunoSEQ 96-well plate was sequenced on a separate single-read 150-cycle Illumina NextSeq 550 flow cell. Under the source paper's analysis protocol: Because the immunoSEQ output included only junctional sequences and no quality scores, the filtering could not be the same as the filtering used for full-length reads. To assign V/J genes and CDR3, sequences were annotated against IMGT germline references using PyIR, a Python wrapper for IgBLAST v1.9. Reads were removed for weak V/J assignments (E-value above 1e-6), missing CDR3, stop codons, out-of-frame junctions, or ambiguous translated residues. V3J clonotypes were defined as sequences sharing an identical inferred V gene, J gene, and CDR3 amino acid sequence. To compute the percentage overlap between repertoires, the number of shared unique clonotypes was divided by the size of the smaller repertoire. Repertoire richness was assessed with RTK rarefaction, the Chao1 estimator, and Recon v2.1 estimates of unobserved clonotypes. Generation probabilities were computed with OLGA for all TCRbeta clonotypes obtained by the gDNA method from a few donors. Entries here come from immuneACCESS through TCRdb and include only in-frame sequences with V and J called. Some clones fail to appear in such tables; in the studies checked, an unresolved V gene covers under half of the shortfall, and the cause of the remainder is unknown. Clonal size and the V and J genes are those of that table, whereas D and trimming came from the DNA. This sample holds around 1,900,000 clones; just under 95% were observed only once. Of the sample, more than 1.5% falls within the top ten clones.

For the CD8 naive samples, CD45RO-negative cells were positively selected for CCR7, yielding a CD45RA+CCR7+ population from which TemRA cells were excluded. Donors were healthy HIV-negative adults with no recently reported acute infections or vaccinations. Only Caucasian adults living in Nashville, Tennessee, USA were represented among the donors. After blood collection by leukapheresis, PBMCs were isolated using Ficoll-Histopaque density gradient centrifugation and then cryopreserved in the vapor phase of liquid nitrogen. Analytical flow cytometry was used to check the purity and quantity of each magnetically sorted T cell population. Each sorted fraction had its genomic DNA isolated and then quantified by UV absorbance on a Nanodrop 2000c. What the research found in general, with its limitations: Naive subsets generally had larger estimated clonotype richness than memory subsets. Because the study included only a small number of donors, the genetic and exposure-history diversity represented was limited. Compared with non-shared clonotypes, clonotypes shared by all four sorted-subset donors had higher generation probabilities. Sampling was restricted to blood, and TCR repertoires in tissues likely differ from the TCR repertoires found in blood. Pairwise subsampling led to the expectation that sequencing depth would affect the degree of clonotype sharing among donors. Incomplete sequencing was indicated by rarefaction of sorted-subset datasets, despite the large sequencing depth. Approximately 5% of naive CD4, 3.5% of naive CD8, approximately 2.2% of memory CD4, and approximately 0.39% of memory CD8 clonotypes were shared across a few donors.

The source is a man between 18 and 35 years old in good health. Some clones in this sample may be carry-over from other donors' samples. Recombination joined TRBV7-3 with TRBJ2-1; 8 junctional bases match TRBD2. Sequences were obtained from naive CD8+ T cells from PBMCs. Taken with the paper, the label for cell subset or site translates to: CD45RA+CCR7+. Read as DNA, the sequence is TGTGCCAGCAGCTTAACAACCGGGACTAGAAACAATGAGCAGTTCTTC. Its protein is CASSLTTGTRNNEQFF.